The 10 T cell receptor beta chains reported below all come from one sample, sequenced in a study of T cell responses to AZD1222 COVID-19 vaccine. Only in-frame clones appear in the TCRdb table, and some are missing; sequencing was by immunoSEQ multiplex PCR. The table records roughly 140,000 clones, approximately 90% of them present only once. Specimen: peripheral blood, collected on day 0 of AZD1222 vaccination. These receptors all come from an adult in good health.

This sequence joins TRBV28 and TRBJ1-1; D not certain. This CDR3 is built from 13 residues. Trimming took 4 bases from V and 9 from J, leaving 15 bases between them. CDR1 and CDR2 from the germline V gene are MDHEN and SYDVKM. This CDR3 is CASSSVDILQAFF. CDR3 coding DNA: TGTGCCAGCAGTTCCGTAGACATACTCCAAGCTTTCTTT.

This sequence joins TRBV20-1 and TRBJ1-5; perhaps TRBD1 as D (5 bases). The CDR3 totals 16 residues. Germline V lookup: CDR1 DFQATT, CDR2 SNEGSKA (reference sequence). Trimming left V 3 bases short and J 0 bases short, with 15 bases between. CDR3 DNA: TGCAGTGCTAGTCGAGGACGGGGGTTTAGCAATCAGCCCCAGCATTTT. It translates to CSASRGRGFSNQPQHF.

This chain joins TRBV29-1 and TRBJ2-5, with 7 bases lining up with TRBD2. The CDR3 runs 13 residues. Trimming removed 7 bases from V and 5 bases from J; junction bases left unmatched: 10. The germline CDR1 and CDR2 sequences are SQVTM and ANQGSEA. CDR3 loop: CSARGGRGETQYF. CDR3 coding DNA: TGCAGCGCCCGAGGCGGGAGAGGGGAGACCCAGTACTTC.

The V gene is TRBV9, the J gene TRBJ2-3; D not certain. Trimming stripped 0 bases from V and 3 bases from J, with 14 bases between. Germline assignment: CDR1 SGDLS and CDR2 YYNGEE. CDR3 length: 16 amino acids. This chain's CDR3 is CASSVVSGLGTDTQYF. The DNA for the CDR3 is TGTGCCAGCAGCGTAGTATCCGGGCTGGGGACAGATACGCAGTATTTT.

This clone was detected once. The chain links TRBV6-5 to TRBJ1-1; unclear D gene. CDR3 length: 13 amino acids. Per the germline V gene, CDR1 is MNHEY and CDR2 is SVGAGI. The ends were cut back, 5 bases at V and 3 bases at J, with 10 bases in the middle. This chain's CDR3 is CASSLDPDTEAFF. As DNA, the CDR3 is TGTGCCAGCAGTCTAGATCCGGACACTGAAGCTTTCTTT.

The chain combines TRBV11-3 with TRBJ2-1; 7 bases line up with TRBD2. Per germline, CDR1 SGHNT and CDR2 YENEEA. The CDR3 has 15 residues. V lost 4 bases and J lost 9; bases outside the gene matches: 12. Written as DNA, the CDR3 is TGTGCCAGCAGCTCCCGCGTTCTGGGACTATCTGAGCAGTTCTTC. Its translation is CASSSRVLGLSEQFF.

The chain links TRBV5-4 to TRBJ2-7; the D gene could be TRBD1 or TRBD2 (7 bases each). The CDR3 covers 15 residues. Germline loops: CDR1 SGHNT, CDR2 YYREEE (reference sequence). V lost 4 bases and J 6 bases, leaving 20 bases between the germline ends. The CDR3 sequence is CASSPRGRETLEQYF. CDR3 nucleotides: TGTGCCAGCAGCCCCAGGGGGAGGGAGACCCTCGAGCAGTACTTC.

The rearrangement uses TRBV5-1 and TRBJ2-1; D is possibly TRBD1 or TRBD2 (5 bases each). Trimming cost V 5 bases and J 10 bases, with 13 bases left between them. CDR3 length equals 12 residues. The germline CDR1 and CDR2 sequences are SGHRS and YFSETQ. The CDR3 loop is CASRDGTEEQFF. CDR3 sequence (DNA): TGCGCCAGCAGGGACGGGACGGAAGAGCAGTTCTTC.

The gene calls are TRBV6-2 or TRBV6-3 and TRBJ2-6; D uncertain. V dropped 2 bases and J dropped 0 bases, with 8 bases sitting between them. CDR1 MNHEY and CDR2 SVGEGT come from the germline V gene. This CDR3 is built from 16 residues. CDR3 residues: CASSYPRLSGANVLTF. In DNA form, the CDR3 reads TGTGCCAGCAGTTACCCCAGGCTCTCTGGGGCCAACGTCCTGACTTTC.

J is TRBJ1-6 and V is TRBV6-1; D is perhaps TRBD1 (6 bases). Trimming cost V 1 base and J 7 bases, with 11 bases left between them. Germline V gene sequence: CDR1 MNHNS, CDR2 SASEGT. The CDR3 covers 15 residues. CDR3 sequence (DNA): TGTGCCAGCAGTGAAGATACAGGGTCGAATTCACCCCTCCACTTT. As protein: CASSEDTGSNSPLHF.